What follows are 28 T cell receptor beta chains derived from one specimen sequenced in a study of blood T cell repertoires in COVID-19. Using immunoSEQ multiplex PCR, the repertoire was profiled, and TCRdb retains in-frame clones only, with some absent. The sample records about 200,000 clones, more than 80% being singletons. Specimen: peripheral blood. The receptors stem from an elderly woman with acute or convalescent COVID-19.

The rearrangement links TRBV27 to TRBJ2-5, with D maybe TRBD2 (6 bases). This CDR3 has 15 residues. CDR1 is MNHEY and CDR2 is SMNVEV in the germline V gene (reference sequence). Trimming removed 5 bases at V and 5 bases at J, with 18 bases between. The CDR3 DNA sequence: TGTGCCAGCAGTACTCTAGCGTTGGGTGGGGAGACCCAGTACTTC. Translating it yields CASSTLALGGETQYF.

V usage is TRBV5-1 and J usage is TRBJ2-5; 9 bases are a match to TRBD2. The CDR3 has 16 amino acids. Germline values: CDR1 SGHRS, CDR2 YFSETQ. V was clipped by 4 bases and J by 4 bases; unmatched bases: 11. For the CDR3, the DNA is TGCGCCAGCAGCCTCGTGGGCGGGAGGGCCATAGAGACCCAGTACTTC. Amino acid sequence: CASSLVGGRAIETQYF.

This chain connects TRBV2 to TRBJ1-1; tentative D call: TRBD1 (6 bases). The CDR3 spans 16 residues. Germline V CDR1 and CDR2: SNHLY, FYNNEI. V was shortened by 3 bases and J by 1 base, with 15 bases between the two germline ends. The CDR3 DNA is TGTGCCAGCAGTGATAAAGCAGGGGTTGCGAACACTGAAGCTTTCTTT. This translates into CASSDKAGVANTEAFF.

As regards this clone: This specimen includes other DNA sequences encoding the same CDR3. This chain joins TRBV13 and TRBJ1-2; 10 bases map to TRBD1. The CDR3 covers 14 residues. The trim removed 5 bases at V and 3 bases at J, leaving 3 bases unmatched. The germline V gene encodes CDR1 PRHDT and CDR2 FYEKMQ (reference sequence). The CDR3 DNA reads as TGTGCCAGCAGCCTGGGGACAGGGGACTATGGCTACACCTTC. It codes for CASSLGTGDYGYTF.

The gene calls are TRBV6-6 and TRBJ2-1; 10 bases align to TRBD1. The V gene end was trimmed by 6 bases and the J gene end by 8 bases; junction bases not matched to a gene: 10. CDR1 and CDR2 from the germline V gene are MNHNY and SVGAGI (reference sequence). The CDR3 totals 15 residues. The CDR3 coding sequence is TGTGCCAGCAGCCGAGGACAGGGGGGGTCGCATGAGCAGTTCTTC. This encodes CASSRGQGGSHEQFF.

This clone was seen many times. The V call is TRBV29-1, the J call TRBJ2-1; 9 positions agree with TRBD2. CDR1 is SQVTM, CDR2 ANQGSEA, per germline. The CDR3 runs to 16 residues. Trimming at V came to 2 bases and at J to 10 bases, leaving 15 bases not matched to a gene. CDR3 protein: CSVEPLREGSKGEQFF. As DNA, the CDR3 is TGCAGCGTTGAACCGCTGCGGGAGGGCTCCAAAGGGGAGCAGTTCTTC.

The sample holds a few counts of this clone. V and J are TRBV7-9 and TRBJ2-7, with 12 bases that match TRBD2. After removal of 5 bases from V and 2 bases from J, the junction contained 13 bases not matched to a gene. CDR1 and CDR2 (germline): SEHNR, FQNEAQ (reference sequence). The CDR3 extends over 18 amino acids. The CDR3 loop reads CASSDLSRLAGETYEQYF. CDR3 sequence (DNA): TGTGCCAGCAGCGATCTTTCCCGACTAGCGGGGGAGACCTACGAGCAGTACTTC.

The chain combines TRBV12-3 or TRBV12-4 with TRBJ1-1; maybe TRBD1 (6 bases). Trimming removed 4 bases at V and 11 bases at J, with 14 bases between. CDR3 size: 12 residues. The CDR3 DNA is TGTGCCAGCAGTTCTCAGGGGACTAGGGCTTTCTTT. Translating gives CASSSQGTRAFF.

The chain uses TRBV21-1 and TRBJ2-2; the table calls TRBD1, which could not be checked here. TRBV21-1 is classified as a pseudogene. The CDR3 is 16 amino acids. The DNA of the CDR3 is TGTGCCAGCACCCCTAGACAGGGTGCGAACACCGGGGAGCTGTTTTTT. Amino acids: CASTPRQGANTGELFF.

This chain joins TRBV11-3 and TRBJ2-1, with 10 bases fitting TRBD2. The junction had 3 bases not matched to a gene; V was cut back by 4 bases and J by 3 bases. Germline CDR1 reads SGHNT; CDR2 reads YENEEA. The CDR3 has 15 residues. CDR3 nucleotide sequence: TGTGCCAGCAGCTCCCTAGCGGGAGACTACAATGAGCAGTTCTTC. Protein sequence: CASSSLAGDYNEQFF.

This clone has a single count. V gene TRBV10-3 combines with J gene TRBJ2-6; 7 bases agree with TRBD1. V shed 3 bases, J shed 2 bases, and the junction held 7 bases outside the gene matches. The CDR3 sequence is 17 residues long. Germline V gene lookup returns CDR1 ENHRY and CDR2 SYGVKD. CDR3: CAISEVPTGTGANVLTF. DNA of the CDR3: TGTGCCATCAGTGAAGTCCCGACAGGGACTGGGGCCAACGTCCTGACTTTC.

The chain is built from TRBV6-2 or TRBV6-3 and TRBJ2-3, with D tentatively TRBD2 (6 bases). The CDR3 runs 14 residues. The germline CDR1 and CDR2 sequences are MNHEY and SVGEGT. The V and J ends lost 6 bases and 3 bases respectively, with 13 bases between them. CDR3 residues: CASSPRGRTDTQYF. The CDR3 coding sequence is TGTGCCAGCAGCCCGCGGGGCAGGACAGATACGCAGTATTTT.

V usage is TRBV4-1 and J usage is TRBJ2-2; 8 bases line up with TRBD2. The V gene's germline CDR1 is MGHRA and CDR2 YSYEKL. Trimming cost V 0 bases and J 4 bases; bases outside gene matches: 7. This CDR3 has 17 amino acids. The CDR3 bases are TGCGCCAGCAGCCAAGAGGGGCGGGGGGCCGTCACCGGGGAGCTGTTTTTT. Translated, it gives CASSQEGRGAVTGELFF.

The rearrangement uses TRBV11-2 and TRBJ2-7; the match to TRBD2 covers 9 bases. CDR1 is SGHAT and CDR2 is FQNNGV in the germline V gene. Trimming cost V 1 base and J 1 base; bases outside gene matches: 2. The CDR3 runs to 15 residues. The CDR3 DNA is TGTGCCAGCAGCTTAGCGCTAGCGGGATCCTACGAGCAGTACTTC. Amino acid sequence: CASSLALAGSYEQYF.

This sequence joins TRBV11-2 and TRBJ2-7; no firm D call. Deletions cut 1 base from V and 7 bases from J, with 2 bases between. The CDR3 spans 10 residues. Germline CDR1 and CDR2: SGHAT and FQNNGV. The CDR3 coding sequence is TGTGCCAGCAGCTTAGCTGAGCAGTACTTC. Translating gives CASSLAEQYF.

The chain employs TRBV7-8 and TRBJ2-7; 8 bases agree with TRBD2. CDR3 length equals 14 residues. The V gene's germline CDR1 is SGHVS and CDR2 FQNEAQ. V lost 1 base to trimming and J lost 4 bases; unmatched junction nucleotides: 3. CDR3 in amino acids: CASSLVAGGYEQYF. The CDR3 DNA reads TGTGCCAGCAGCTTAGTGGCGGGAGGTTACGAGCAGTACTTC.

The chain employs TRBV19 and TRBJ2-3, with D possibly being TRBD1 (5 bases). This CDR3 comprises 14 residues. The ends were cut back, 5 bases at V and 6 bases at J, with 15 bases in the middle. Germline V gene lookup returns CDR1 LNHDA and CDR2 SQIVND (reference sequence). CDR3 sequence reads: CASSSFSGADTQYF. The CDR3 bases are TGTGCCAGTAGTTCCTTTTCTGGGGCGGATACGCAGTATTTT. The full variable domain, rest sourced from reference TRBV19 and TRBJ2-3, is DGGITQSPKYLFRKEGQNVTLSCEQNLNHDAMYWYRQDPGQGLRLIYYSQIVNDFQKGDIAEGYSVSREKKESFPLTVTSAQKNPTAFYLCASSSFSGADTQYFGPGTRLTVL.

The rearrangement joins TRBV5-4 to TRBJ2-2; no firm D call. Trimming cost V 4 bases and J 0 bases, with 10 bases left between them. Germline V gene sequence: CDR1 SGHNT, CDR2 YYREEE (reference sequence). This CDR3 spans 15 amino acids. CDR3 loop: CASSAQLSNTGELFF. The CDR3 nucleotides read TGTGCCAGCAGCGCCCAACTATCGAACACCGGGGAGCTGTTTTTT.

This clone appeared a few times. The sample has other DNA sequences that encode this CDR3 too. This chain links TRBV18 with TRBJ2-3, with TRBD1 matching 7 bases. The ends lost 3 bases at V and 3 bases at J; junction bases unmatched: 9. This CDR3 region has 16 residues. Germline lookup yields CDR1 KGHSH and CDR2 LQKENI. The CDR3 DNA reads TGTGCCAGCTCACCCTTAAGAGGGGGCGGGACAGATACGCAGTATTTT. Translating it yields CASSPLRGGGTDTQYF.

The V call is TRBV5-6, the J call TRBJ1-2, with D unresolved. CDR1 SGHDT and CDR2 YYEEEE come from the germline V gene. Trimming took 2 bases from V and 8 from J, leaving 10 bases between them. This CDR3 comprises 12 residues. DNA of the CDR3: TGTGCCAGCAGCTTTACGGGGATGGGCTACACCTTC. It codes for CASSFTGMGYTF.

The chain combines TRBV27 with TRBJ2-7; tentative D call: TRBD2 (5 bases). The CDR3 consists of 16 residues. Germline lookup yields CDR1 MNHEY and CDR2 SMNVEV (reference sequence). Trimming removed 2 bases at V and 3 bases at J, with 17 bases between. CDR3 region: CASSLTLGQAGYEQYF. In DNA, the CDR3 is TGTGCCAGCAGTTTAACACTCGGCCAGGCGGGCTACGAGCAGTACTTC.

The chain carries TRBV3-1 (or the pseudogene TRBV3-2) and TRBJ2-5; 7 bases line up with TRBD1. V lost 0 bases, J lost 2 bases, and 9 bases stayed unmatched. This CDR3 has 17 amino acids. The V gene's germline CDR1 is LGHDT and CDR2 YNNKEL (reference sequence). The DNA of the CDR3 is TGTGCCAGCAGCCAAGATTGGGGCAGGGGGTTGCAAGAGACCCAGTACTTC. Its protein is CASSQDWGRGLQETQYF.

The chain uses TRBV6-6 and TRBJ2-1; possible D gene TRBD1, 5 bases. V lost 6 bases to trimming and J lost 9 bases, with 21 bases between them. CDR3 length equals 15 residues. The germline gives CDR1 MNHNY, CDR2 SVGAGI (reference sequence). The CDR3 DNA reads TGTGCCAGCAGCCACTTTGGGGCGGCACCGATTGAGCAGTTCTTC. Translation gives CASSHFGAAPIEQFF.

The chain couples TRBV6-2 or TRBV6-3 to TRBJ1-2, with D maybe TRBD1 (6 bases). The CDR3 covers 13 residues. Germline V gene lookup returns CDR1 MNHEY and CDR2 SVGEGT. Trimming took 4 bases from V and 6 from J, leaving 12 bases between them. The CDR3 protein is CASSWTVNDGYTF. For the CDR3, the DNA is TGTGCCAGCAGTTGGACAGTGAACGATGGCTACACCTTC.

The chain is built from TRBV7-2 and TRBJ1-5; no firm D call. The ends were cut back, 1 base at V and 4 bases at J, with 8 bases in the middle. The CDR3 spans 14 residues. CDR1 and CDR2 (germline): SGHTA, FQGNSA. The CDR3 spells CASSLDSVNQPQHF. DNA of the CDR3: TGTGCCAGCAGCTTAGATTCGGTAAATCAGCCCCAGCATTTT.

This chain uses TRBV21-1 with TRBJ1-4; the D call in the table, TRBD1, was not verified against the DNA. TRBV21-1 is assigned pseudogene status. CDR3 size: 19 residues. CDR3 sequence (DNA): TGCCGAGGGGGACAGGGGGCCGGGGACCCAGTTGCAACTAATGAAAAACTGTTTTTT. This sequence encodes CRGGQGAGDPVATNEKLFF.

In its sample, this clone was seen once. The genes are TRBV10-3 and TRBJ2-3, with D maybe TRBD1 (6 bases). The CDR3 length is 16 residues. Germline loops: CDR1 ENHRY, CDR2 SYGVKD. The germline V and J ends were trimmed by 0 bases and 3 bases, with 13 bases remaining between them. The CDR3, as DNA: TGTGCCATCAGTGAGTCGGCAGGGGAAGGGACAGATACGCAGTATTTT. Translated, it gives CAISESAGEGTDTQYF.

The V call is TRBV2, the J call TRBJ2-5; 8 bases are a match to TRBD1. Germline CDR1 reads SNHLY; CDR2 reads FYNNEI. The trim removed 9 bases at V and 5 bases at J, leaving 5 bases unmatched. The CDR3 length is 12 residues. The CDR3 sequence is CASGQGEETQYF. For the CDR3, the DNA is TGTGCCAGTGGACAGGGCGAGGAGACCCAGTACTTC.